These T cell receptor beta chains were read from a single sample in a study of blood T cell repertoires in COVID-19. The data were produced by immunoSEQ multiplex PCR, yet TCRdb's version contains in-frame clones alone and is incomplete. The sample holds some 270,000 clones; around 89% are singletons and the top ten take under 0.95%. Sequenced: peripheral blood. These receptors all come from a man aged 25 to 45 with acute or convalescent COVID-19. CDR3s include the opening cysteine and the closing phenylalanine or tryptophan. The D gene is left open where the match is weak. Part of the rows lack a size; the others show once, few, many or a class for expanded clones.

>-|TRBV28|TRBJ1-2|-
TGTGCCAGCAGTTTGAATCACAGAAACTATGGCTACACCTTC
CASSLNHRNYGYTF
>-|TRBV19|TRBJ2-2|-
TGTGCCAGTAGTAGTAAGGGGCTGACCACCGGGGAGCTGTTTTTT
CASSSKGLTTGELFF
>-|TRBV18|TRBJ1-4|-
TGTGCCAGCTCACCCAGGGCCCGAGCTCGCGAAAAACTGTTTTTT
CASSPRARAREKLFF
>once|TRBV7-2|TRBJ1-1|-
TGTGCCAGCAACCCCTTACAGGGGAACACTGAAGCTTTCTTT
CASNPLQGNTEAFF
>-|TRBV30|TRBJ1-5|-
TGTGCCTGGACCAGCGGATACAATCAGCCCCAGCATTTT
CAWTSGYNQPQHF
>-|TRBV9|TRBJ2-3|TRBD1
TGTGCCAGCAGCGGAGGGGGGACAGGGGTTGTGATAGATACGCAGTATTTT
CASSGGGTGVVIDTQYF
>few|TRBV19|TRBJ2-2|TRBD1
TGTGCCAGTAGACTGACAGGGGTCGCTCCCGGGGAGCTGTTTTTT
CASRLTGVAPGELFF
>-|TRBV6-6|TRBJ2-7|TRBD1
TGTGCCAGCAGTTACTCCTCCCCGGGACAGAAATACGAGCAGTACTTC
CASSYSSPGQKYEQYF
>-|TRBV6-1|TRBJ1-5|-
TGTGCCAGCAGTGAAGTGGTGAGGGAACCCCAGCATTTT
CASSEVVREPQHF
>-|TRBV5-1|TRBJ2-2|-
TGCGCCAGCAGCTTGAGTGGGGCGCGAGCCGGGGAGCTGTTTTTT
CASSLSGARAGELFF
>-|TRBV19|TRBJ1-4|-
TGTGCCAGTAGTATTGGCGGAGGGGTTAATGAAAAACTGTTTTTT
CASSIGGGVNEKLFF
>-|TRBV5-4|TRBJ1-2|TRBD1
TGTGCCAGCAGCTACCCCGGGACAGGGACAACCAGCTACACCTTC
CASSYPGTGTTSYTF
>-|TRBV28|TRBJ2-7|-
TGTGCCAGCAGTTTACCAGGGGGGATGGGGTACGAGCAGTACTTC
CASSLPGGMGYEQYF
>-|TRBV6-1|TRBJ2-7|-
TGTGCCAGCAGTGAAGTTGGCAGGGAGGCCGAGCAGTACTTC
CASSEVGREAEQYF
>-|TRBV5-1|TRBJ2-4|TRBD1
TGCGCCAGCAGCTCCCTCGGGACAGGGGGGGTAGCCAAAAACATTCAGTACTTC
CASSSLGTGGVAKNIQYF
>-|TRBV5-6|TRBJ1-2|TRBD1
TGTGCCAGCAGGCCAGGGGGCGCAAACTATGGCTACACCTTC
CASRPGGANYGYTF
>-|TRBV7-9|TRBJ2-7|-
TGTGCCAGCAGCTTAGTCGGCGGGTTCGGGCAGTACTTC
CASSLVGGFGQYF
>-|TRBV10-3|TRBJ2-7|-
TGTGCCATTAACCGGGACAAAGCCTACGAGCAGTACTTC
CAINRDKAYEQYF
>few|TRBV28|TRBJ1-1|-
TGTGCCAGCCACCCGACACTATCGGGGACTGAAGCTTTCTTT
CASHPTLSGTEAFF
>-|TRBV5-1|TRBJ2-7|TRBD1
TGCGCCAGCAGCTCAATTAGGGGGCGTTTTTACGAGCAGTACTTC
CASSSIRGRFYEQYF
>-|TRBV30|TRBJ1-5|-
TGTGCCTTTTCCACTAGGAGCAATCAGCCCCAGCATTTT
CAFSTRSNQPQHF
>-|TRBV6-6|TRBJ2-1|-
TGTGCCAGCACCGCAGACTACAACTACAATGAGCAGTTCTTC
CASTADYNYNEQFF
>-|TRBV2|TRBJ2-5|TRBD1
TGTGCCAGCAGTGTGACGGGACAGCAAGAGACCCAGTACTTC
CASSVTGQQETQYF
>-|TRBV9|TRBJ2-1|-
TGTGCCAGCAGCGTTCGCGGGACCTACAATGAGCAGTTCTTC
CASSVRGTYNEQFF
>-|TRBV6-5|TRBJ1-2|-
TGTGCCAGCAGACAACCGGAGCCGATCTATGGCTACACCTTC
CASRQPEPIYGYTF